Presented here are 31 T cell receptor beta chains from one specimen sequenced in a study of blood T cells in healthy people across ages (dated by TCRdb to the mid-2010s). The library relied on 5' RACE. Sequenced using an Illumina HiSeq 2500. A second PCR of roughly 6 to 11 cycles was performed with a sample-barcoded 5' primer and a J-beta primer mix. Using fastp at Q25 and MiXCR, TCRdb reprocessed the public reads and kept productive beta chains. Every distinct CDR3 protein forms one entry, paired with its most common genes and DNA. This sample gives 650,000 or so distinct CDR3 sequences in total; 40% to 65% of them show up just once. The leading ten clones occupy approximately 13% of the sample. The sequencing input was blood. The receptor set was obtained from an elderly woman in good health.

The chain uses TRBV29-1 and TRBJ2-4, with TRBD2 identical over 15 bases. The better agreement between TRBJ2-7 and the DNA end casts doubt on the J call. The CDR3 has 15 residues. Germline values: CDR1 SQVTM, CDR2 ANQGSEA. Here the CDR3 DNA reads TGCAGCGTCGTCGGGACTAGCGGGAGGAGAGGCGAGCAGTACTTC. As protein: CSVVGTSGRRGEQYF.

CDR3 sequence (DNA): TGCAGTTGGGACTACCAAGAGACCCAGTACTTC. Translation gives CSWDYQETQYF. V usage is TRBV20-1 and J usage is TRBJ2-5, with a tentative D call TRBD2 (6 bases). With 8 bases removed from V and 0 bases from J, the gap between germline ends came to 7 bases. CDR3 length: 11 amino acids. Germline V gene lookup returns CDR1 DFQATT and CDR2 SNEGSKA (reference sequence).

The gene calls are TRBV6-5 and TRBJ2-1; possibly TRBD2 for D (6 bases). The CDR3 is made up of 15 amino acids. CDR1 and CDR2 from the germline V gene are MNHEY and SVGAGI. The V and J ends lost 3 bases and 5 bases respectively, with 14 bases between them. The CDR3 DNA follows: TGTGCCAGCAGTTATCGGGACTGGGAGAACAATGAGCAGTTCTTC. Residues: CASSYRDWENNEQFF.

This clonotype has a single count. The chain carries TRBV7-2 and TRBJ2-5, with TRBD1 as a possible D gene (6 bases). CDR1 is SGHTA, CDR2 FQGNSA, per germline. The germline V and J ends were trimmed by 2 bases and 2 bases, with 12 bases remaining between them. The CDR3 covers 15 residues. DNA of the CDR3: TGTGCCAGCAGCTTATGGGCAGGGGCACAAGAGACCCAGTACTTC. Its translation: CASSLWAGAQETQYF.

The sample holds a few counts of this clonotype. The chain recombines TRBV20-1 with TRBJ2-7; 10 bases agree with TRBD1. This CDR3 region has 12 residues. Germline lookup yields CDR1 DFQATT and CDR2 SNEGSKA (reference sequence). The V segment lost 5 bases and the J segment 4 bases; nucleotides outside the gene matches: 2. This CDR3 is CSAGDRGYEQYF. The DNA of the CDR3 is TGCAGTGCTGGGGACAGGGGTTACGAGCAGTACTTC.

The rearrangement joins TRBV7-2 to TRBJ1-1, with D unresolved. Looked up from germline, CDR1 is SGHTA and CDR2 is FQGNSA. V shed 0 bases and J shed 2 bases, with 10 bases lying between them. The CDR3 runs to 15 residues. The CDR3 sequence is CASSLASRVNTEAFF. CDR3 DNA sequence: TGTGCCAGCAGCTTAGCGTCTAGGGTCAACACTGAAGCTTTCTTT.

A word on this clonotype: A read error may explain this, as a much larger clone is one base away. The genes are TRBV14 and TRBJ2-5, with D perhaps given as TRBD1 or TRBD2 (5 bases each). The germline V and J ends were trimmed by 1 base and 11 bases, with 14 bases remaining between them. The CDR3 contains 13 residues. Looked up from germline, CDR1 is SGHDN and CDR2 is FVKESK. The CDR3 is CASSQGILGEQYF. As DNA, the CDR3 is TGTGCCAGCAGCCAAGGAATACTAGGGGAGCAGTACTTC.

This clonotype has a count of ten or more. The rearrangement uses TRBV30 and TRBJ2-7; D might be TRBD1 (5 bases). Germline-derived CDR1 and CDR2 are GTSNPN and SVGIG (reference sequence). Trimming removed 2 bases from V and 4 bases from J, with 12 bases in between. The CDR3 is 13 residues long. This CDR3 reads CAWSRQRVYEQYF. The CDR3 DNA sequence: TGTGCCTGGAGTCGACAGCGCGTATACGAGCAGTACTTC.

A word on this clonotype: A much larger clone lies one base from this, so it may be a read error. The chain links TRBV10-3 to TRBJ2-3; TRBD2 might be the D (5 bases). Germline values: CDR1 ENHRY, CDR2 SYGVKD. This CDR3 is built from 15 residues. V lost 3 bases and J 3 bases, leaving 13 bases between the germline ends. The CDR3 sequence: CAISDSRVQTDTQYF. CDR3 bases: TGTGCCATCAGTGACTCGAGGGTTCAGACAGATACGCAGTATTTT.

The CDR3 DNA follows: TGCAGCGGGACGACTTTTAACTATGGCTACACCTTC. It is translated as CSGTTFNYGYTF. The chain is built from TRBV29-1 and TRBJ1-2, with D uncertain. V lost 7 bases to trimming and J lost 1 base, with 10 bases between them. Germline assignment: CDR1 SQVTM and CDR2 ANQGSEA. The CDR3 totals 12 residues. Full variable domain (rest looked up from reference TRBV29-1 and TRBJ1-2): SAVISQKPSRDICQRGTSLTIQCQVDSQVTMMFWYRQQPGQSLTLIATANQGSEATYESGFVIDKFPISRPNLTFSTLTVSNMSPEDSSIYLCSGTTFNYGYTFGSGTRLTVV.

In DNA form, the CDR3 reads TGCGCCAGCAGCTTGGTTCCAGGGCAGGAGACCCAGTACTTC. Translated, it gives CASSLVPGQETQYF. The rearrangement links TRBV5-1 to TRBJ2-5, with a possible D match to TRBD1 (5 bases). Looked up from germline, CDR1 is SGHRS and CDR2 is YFSETQ. The CDR3 loop spans 14 amino acids. V lost 0 bases and J lost 5, with 11 bases in between.

The V gene is TRBV27, the J gene TRBJ1-5; 7 bases are shared with TRBD1. V was pared by 0 bases and J by 2 bases, with 4 bases of the junction left unmatched. Germline V CDR1 and CDR2: MNHEY, SMNVEV (reference sequence). The CDR3 runs 16 residues. This CDR3 reads CASSLSGQLRNQPQHF. DNA for the CDR3: TGTGCCAGCAGTTTATCGGGACAGCTACGCAATCAGCCCCAGCATTTT.

This clonotype was seen more than once but under ten times. Since a much larger clone is just one base distant, this may be a read error. The V call is TRBV2, the J call TRBJ2-5, with TRBD2 as a possible D gene (5 bases). This CDR3 region has 15 residues. The germline V gene encodes CDR1 SNHLY and CDR2 FYNNEI. Trimming took 4 bases from V and 9 from J, leaving 21 bases between them. In DNA form, the CDR3 reads TGTGCCAGCAGTGGAGGGATTGGCTCCAGCCGGCCCCAGTACTTC. This gives the protein CASSGGIGSSRPQYF.

The chain couples TRBV9 to TRBJ2-7; 8 bases are shared with TRBD1. CDR3 length: 16 amino acids. From germline, CDR1 is SGDLS and CDR2 YYNGEE. V dropped 0 bases and J dropped 7; count of bases not matched to a gene: 12. The CDR3, as DNA: TGTGCCAGCAGCGTAGCAGGGGGCCCCTCCTACAATGAGCAGTACTTC. Encoded protein: CASSVAGGPSYNEQYF.

This sequence joins TRBV15 and TRBJ1-5; D remains unclear. Germline CDR1 and CDR2: LNHNV and YYDKDF (reference sequence). The CDR3 contains 13 residues. V was cut by 4 bases and J by 3 bases, with 7 bases left in between. This CDR3 is CATSTDPNQPQHF. Written as DNA, the CDR3 is TGTGCCACCAGCACAGATCCCAATCAGCCCCAGCATTTT.

This clonotype was detected many times. CDR3 in DNA: TGCGCCAGCAGCTTGGCCGGGGCTATTAGCGAAAAACTGTTTTTT. Its protein product is CASSLAGAISEKLFF. The gene calls are TRBV5-1 and TRBJ1-4; maybe TRBD1 (5 bases). Germline loops: CDR1 SGHRS, CDR2 YFSETQ. V was pared by 0 bases and J by 8 bases, with 14 bases between. There are 15 residues in the CDR3.

V gene TRBV6-5 combines with J gene TRBJ1-2, with 8 bases matching TRBD1. This CDR3 has 13 residues. CDR1 MNHEY and CDR2 SVGAGI come from the germline V gene. V trimming: 5 bases; J trimming: 7 bases; junction bases outside the gene matches: 6. The CDR3 DNA is TGTGCCAGCAGTCTGGGACAGGTCTCTGGCTACACCTTC. This gives the protein CASSLGQVSGYTF.

This clonotype was seen just once. Just one base apart from a much larger clone, this may be a read error. The gene calls are TRBV20-1 and TRBJ2-5, with unresolved D. The germline V and J ends were trimmed by 0 bases and 11 bases, with 13 bases remaining between them. Per the germline V gene, CDR1 is DFQATT and CDR2 is SNEGSKA (reference sequence). The CDR3 length is 12 residues. CDR3 sequence: CSARDPVFEQYF. CDR3 sequence (DNA): TGCAGTGCTAGAGACCCAGTATTTGAGCAGTACTTC.

Notes on this clonotype: A much larger clone differs from this one at a single base, so this may be a read error. The rearrangement links TRBV6-1 to TRBJ2-7; 13 bases line up with TRBD2. CDR3 length: 15 amino acids. Germline assignment: CDR1 MNHNS and CDR2 SASEGT. The junction had 8 bases not matched to a gene; V was cut back by 7 bases and J by 5 bases. CDR3 in DNA: TGTGCCAGCAAGCCTGGACTAGCGGGAGCTCACGAGCAGTACTTC. The encoded protein is CASKPGLAGAHEQYF.

This clonotype came up a few times. This chain connects TRBV28 to TRBJ2-3; 8 bases are a match to TRBD2. CDR1 and CDR2 (germline): MDHEN, SYDVKM. After removal of 6 bases from V and 4 bases from J, the junction contained 6 bases not matched to a gene. The CDR3 is 14 amino acids. CDR3 bases: TGTGCCAGCAGGGTCCGGGAGGGGGCAGATACGCAGTATTTT. Protein product: CASRVREGADTQYF. Full variable domain (outside the CDR3, taken from reference TRBV28 and TRBJ2-3): DVKVTQSSRYLVKRTGEKVFLECVQDMDHENMFWYRQDPGLGLRLIYFSYDVKMKEKGDIPEGYSVSREKKERFSLILESASTNQTSMYLCASRVREGADTQYFGPGTRLTVL.

The V and J genes are TRBV20-1 and TRBJ2-1; the D gene could be TRBD1 or TRBD2 (5 bases each). The germline CDR1 and CDR2 sequences are DFQATT and SNEGSKA (reference sequence). With 2 bases removed from V and 10 bases from J, the gap between germline ends came to 21 bases. The CDR3 extends over 15 amino acids. The CDR3 region is CSARPGGRNSGEQFF. CDR3 nucleotide sequence: TGCAGTGCTAGACCTGGGGGACGGAACTCTGGAGAGCAGTTCTTC.

This clonotype came up a few times. This chain uses TRBV19 with TRBJ2-7; 8 bases map to TRBD2. V dropped 3 bases and J dropped 6; count of bases not matched to a gene: 10. The CDR3 is 15 residues long. Per the germline V gene, CDR1 is LNHDA and CDR2 is SQIVND (reference sequence). The CDR3 nucleotides read TGTGCCAGTAGTATTGGACTAGCCCTTGGGAGCGAGCAGTACTTC. Protein: CASSIGLALGSEQYF.

This clonotype occurred many times. The CDR3 coding sequence is TGCAGTGCTAGAGCTGGGTACGAGCAGTACTTC. Translating gives CSARAGYEQYF. The chain couples TRBV20-1 to TRBJ2-7; D is undetermined. The CDR3 extends over 11 amino acids. V lost 1 base and J 4 bases, leaving 5 bases between the germline ends. Germline V gene lookup returns CDR1 DFQATT and CDR2 SNEGSKA (reference sequence).

In DNA, the CDR3 is TGTGCCAGCAGCCCTCAGACAGGGGCCTCCCAGTGTGAAGCTTTCTTT. Protein: CASSPQTGASQCEAFF. The V and J genes are TRBV9 and TRBJ1-1, with 8 bases matching TRBD1. The trim removed 4 bases at V and 7 bases at J, leaving 15 bases unmatched. CDR3 length: 16 residues. Germline V gene lookup returns CDR1 SGDLS and CDR2 YYNGEE.

In this sample, this clonotype turned up many times. The rearrangement uses TRBV6-6 and TRBJ2-1, with D hard to call. This CDR3 is built from 15 residues. Looked up from germline, CDR1 is MNHNY and CDR2 is SVGAGI (reference sequence). V lost 5 bases and J lost 4, with 15 bases in between. The CDR3 spells CASSTRPPEYNEQFF. DNA for the CDR3: TGTGCCAGCAGTACCCGCCCGCCTGAGTACAATGAGCAGTTCTTC.

The sample holds a few counts of this clonotype. The rearrangement links TRBV5-1 to TRBJ2-3, with D possibly being TRBD1 (5 bases). The CDR3 is made up of 15 amino acids. Trimming took 4 bases from V and 6 from J, leaving 18 bases between them. Germline CDR1 and CDR2: SGHRS and YFSETQ. CDR3 sequence reads: CASSVGASVIDTQYF. CDR3 bases: TGCGCCAGCAGCGTAGGGGCCTCGGTGATTGATACGCAGTATTTT.

This clonotype was detected many times. This chain joins TRBV5-1 and TRBJ2-3; 7 bases agree with TRBD1. CDR1 and CDR2 (germline): SGHRS, YFSETQ. The CDR3 contains 14 residues. V shed 0 bases, J shed 5 bases, and the junction held 3 bases outside the gene matches. The CDR3 loop is CASSLGQGQDTQYF. The CDR3, as DNA: TGCGCCAGCAGCTTGGGACAGGGTCAAGATACGCAGTATTTT.

This clonotype was counted many times. The chain uses TRBV20-1 and TRBJ1-2, with TRBD1 identical over 8 bases. The CDR3 runs 18 residues. Per the germline V gene, CDR1 is DFQATT and CDR2 is SNEGSKA (reference sequence). Trimming cost V 0 bases and J 3 bases; bases outside gene matches: 15. The CDR3 is CSARDLWGTGGRDYGYTF. The DNA of the CDR3 is TGCAGTGCTAGAGACCTTTGGGGGACAGGAGGGAGAGACTATGGCTACACCTTC.

This clonotype was detected a few times. This chain links TRBV5-1 with TRBJ1-1; D remains unclear. This CDR3 contains 12 residues. Looked up from germline, CDR1 is SGHRS and CDR2 is YFSETQ. V was trimmed by 4 bases and J by 5 bases, leaving 9 bases between them. CDR3 sequence: CASSIGPTEAFF. The CDR3 DNA sequence: TGCGCCAGCAGCATCGGACCAACTGAAGCTTTCTTT. The variable domain in full, with the rest retrieved from reference TRBV5-1 and TRBJ1-1, is KAGVTQTPRYLIKTRGQQVTLSCSPISGHRSVSWYQQTPGQGLQFLFEYFSETQRNKGNFPGRFSGRQFSNSRSEMNVSTLELGDSALYLCASSIGPTEAFFGQGTRLTVV.

The chain links TRBV6-6 to TRBJ1-4; perhaps TRBD1 as D (5 bases). Trimming took off 6 bases at V and 8 bases at J, with 16 bases between the two ends. Germline CDR1 and CDR2: MNHNY and SVGAGI (reference sequence). The CDR3 runs 14 residues. The chain's CDR3 is CASRPRPEGEKLFF. CDR3 in DNA: TGTGCCAGCAGACCCCGACCGGAGGGGGAAAAACTGTTTTTT.

The gene calls are TRBV29-1 and TRBJ2-1, with 15 bases matching TRBD2. CDR1 is SQVTM and CDR2 is ANQGSEA in the germline V gene. Unmatched junction bases numbered 14, after V lost 7 bases and J lost 4 bases. This CDR3 has 18 residues. The CDR3: CSGNTGTSGRLVYNEQFF. CDR3 bases: TGCAGCGGTAATACCGGGACTAGCGGGAGGCTAGTTTACAATGAGCAGTTCTTC.